Below are 29 T cell receptor beta chains sequenced from a single sample in a study of graft-versus-host responses after intestinal transplantation. Here immunoSEQ multiplex PCR was the method, and the copy in TCRdb shows in-frame clones only, minus some. The profile shows approximately 80,000 clones, about 89% of them singletons. No cognate antigen is known for these TCRs. This specimen was unstimulated CD4+ T cells sorted from spleen or lymph node cells, taken before intestinal transplant. Receptors were obtained from a human donor who received an intestinal transplant.

This clone has only one observation. V usage is TRBV15 and J usage is TRBJ2-7; TRBD2 matches 9 bases. Trimming at V came to 2 bases and at J to 7 bases, leaving 24 bases not matched to a gene. The CDR3 has 20 amino acids. Germline V gene sequence: CDR1 LNHNV, CDR2 YYDKDF (reference sequence). The CDR3 bases are TGTGCCACCAGCAGACATAGCGGGAGCCCCTGGAGCAGCATGTATGTTGAGCAGTACTTC. Amino acids: CATSRHSGSPWSSMYVEQYF.

The V and J genes are TRBV18 and TRBJ1-4; D is possibly TRBD1 (5 bases). This CDR3 contains 16 residues. Per the germline V gene, CDR1 is KGHSH and CDR2 is LQKENI. V was cut by 2 bases and J by 1 base, with 11 bases left in between. CDR3 bases: TGTGCCAGCTCACCATCCGGGAGGGGAACTAATGAAAAACTGTTTTTT. This encodes CASSPSGRGTNEKLFF.

This chain connects TRBV5-1 to TRBJ1-1; D gene ambiguous. V lost 4 bases and J lost 11, with 9 bases in between. This CDR3 has 10 residues. Germline values: CDR1 SGHRS, CDR2 YFSETQ. Here the CDR3 DNA reads TGCGCCAGCAGCCTAAAGTCCGCTTTCTTT. It translates to CASSLKSAFF.

J is TRBJ2-1 and V is TRBV25-1; 13 bases are shared with TRBD2. Germline V lookup: CDR1 MGHDK, CDR2 SYGVNS. The ends lost 8 bases at V and 9 bases at J; junction bases unmatched: 10. This CDR3 region has 15 residues. This CDR3 reads CASGRTSGGHVEQFF. For the CDR3, the DNA is TGTGCCAGCGGCCGGACTAGCGGGGGACATGTTGAGCAGTTCTTC.

This sequence joins TRBV5-4 and TRBJ2-2; 8 nucleotides match TRBD1. Germline-derived CDR1 and CDR2 are SGHNT and YYREEE (reference sequence). The CDR3 sequence is 13 residues long. The junction had 4 bases not matched to a gene; V was cut back by 6 bases and J by 6 bases. The DNA of the CDR3 is TGTGCCAGCACCCGACAGGGGTCCGGGGAGCTGTTTTTT. Amino acid sequence: CASTRQGSGELFF.

The CDR3 is CASSHTGAATGELFF. The CDR3 DNA reads as TGTGCCAGCAGTCATACAGGGGCGGCCACCGGGGAGCTGTTTTTT. The rearrangement uses TRBV27 and TRBJ2-2, with 7 bases matching TRBD1. V lost 5 bases, J lost 4 bases, and 7 bases stayed unmatched. The germline V gene encodes CDR1 MNHEY and CDR2 SMNVEV (reference sequence). This CDR3 has 15 residues.

The chain uses TRBV6-5 and TRBJ2-7; D uncertain. The V gene's germline CDR1 is MNHEY and CDR2 SVGAGI. V lost 7 bases, J lost 4 bases, and 8 bases lay in between. The CDR3 covers 11 residues. CDR3 DNA sequence: TGTGCCAGCAAGAACATATACGAGCAGTACTTC. It yields the protein CASKNIYEQYF.

This clone showed up just once. The J gene is TRBJ1-1, the V gene TRBV28; possible D gene TRBD1, 5 bases. Trimming stripped 3 bases from V and 3 bases from J, with 20 bases between. The CDR3 is made up of 17 amino acids. Germline loops: CDR1 MDHEN, CDR2 SYDVKM. The CDR3 DNA follows: TGTGCCAGCAGTTTTTACGCCGGGGCCGGAGGGGACACTGAAGCTTTCTTT. Amino acids: CASSFYAGAGGDTEAFF.

In its sample, this clone was seen once. The chain uses TRBV5-4 and TRBJ2-7, with D perhaps matching TRBD1 (6 bases). The CDR3 consists of 16 residues. CDR1 is SGHNT and CDR2 is YYREEE in the germline V gene (reference sequence). The V gene lost 4 bases and the J gene lost 5 bases, with 22 bases spanning the gap. The CDR3 region has the DNA TGTGCCAGCAGCATCACAGGGATGGGGGAACGGGACGAGCAGTACTTC. This encodes CASSITGMGERDEQYF.

The chain combines TRBV19 with TRBJ1-2; 8 nucleotides match TRBD1. CDR1 and CDR2 from the germline V gene are LNHDA and SQIVND (reference sequence). V lost 3 bases and J lost 1; bases outside the gene matches: 4. The CDR3 has 15 residues. The CDR3 bases are TGTGCCAGTAGTATCGACAGGGGACGTAACTATGGCTACACCTTC. Its translation: CASSIDRGRNYGYTF.

This clone was seen only once. The CDR3 reads CASRRQGGGIEQYF. CDR3 nucleotides: TGTGCCAGCAGGAGACAGGGGGGGGGAATCGAGCAGTACTTC. The chain recombines TRBV6-5 with TRBJ2-7; 9 bases agree with TRBD1. The trim removed 6 bases at V and 6 bases at J, leaving 9 bases unmatched. This CDR3 comprises 14 residues. Germline V gene data show CDR1 as MNHEY and CDR2 as SVGAGI.

J is TRBJ2-7 and V is TRBV1; the D call in the table, TRBD2, was not verified against the DNA. TRBV1 is a documented pseudogene. This CDR3 spans 15 amino acids. Here the CDR3 DNA reads TGCACCAGCAGCCAAGATAGTCACTACTCCTACGAGCAGTACTTC. Translated, it gives CTSSQDSHYSYEQYF.

The J gene is TRBJ2-1, the V gene TRBV9; D is perhaps TRBD2 (5 bases). From germline, CDR1 is SGDLS and CDR2 YYNGEE. Trimming removed 0 bases at V and 6 bases at J, with 16 bases between. The CDR3 extends over 16 amino acids. CDR3 protein: CASSVATGSSINEQFF. The CDR3 DNA sequence: TGTGCCAGCAGCGTAGCCACGGGGTCTAGTATCAATGAGCAGTTCTTC.

V usage is TRBV14 and J usage is TRBJ1-2; 9 bases are a match to TRBD1. The junction had 4 bases not matched to a gene; V was cut back by 1 base and J by 10 bases. Germline CDR1 is SGHDN and CDR2 is FVKESK. The CDR3 is 13 amino acids. In nucleotides, the CDR3 is TGTGCCAGCAGCCAAGGGGACAGGGTATCCTACACCTTC. It codes for CASSQGDRVSYTF.

The chain uses TRBV10-2 and TRBJ1-5; 8 bases line up with TRBD1. The V gene end was trimmed by 6 bases and the J gene end by 7 bases; junction bases not matched to a gene: 5. The CDR3 has 13 residues. Germline loops: CDR1 WSHSY, CDR2 SAAADI. The CDR3 nucleotides read TGCGCCAGCAGCTCGGACAGGGACCAGCCCCAGCATTTT. Protein: CASSSDRDQPQHF.

V gene TRBV10-3 combines with J gene TRBJ2-1; 10 bases align to TRBD2. Germline V gene data show CDR1 as ENHRY and CDR2 as SYGVKD. J lost 12 bases, V lost 7 bases, and 9 bases had no gene match. The CDR3 consists of 13 residues. Here the CDR3 reads CAITASGGSRQFF. In nucleotides, the CDR3 is TGTGCCATCACGGCTAGCGGGGGTTCAAGGCAGTTCTTC.

The J gene is TRBJ2-1, the V gene TRBV11-3, with 12 bases aligning to TRBD1. V lost 5 bases to trimming and J lost 6 bases; unmatched junction nucleotides: 5. The CDR3 is 15 residues long. Germline loops: CDR1 SGHNT, CDR2 YENEEA. CDR3 in DNA: TGTGCCAGCAGCCCCTCGGGACAGGGGGCCAATGAGCAGTTCTTC. Its protein is CASSPSGQGANEQFF.

The chain uses TRBV15 and TRBJ2-1; TRBD2 aligns across 9 bases. The CDR3 runs 17 residues. Trimming cost V 0 bases and J 9 bases; bases outside gene matches: 12. Germline CDR1 is LNHNV and CDR2 is YYDKDF (reference sequence). CDR3 bases: TGTGCCACCAGCAGAGATCTGAAGTCTAGCGGGACCTCTGAGCAGTTCTTC. Amino acid sequence: CATSRDLKSSGTSEQFF.

The chain couples TRBV6-1 to TRBJ1-5, with D maybe TRBD1 (5 bases). Germline CDR1 is MNHNS and CDR2 is SASEGT. The CDR3 sequence is 14 residues long. The V end was cut by 1 base, the J end by 4 bases, with 8 bases between. The CDR3 region has the DNA TGTGCCAGCAGTGAAGGCGGGGGGAATCAGCCCCAGCATTTT. Encoded protein: CASSEGGGNQPQHF.

The rearrangement joins TRBV18 to TRBJ2-1; TRBD2 might be the D (6 bases). Trimming left V 4 bases short and J 0 bases short, with 19 bases between. In germline, CDR1 is KGHSH, CDR2 LQKENI. The CDR3 consists of 18 residues. The CDR3 region has the DNA TGTGCCAGCTCACGGCCGGGCGGGGTCCTTAGCTCCTACAATGAGCAGTTCTTC. Its protein is CASSRPGGVLSSYNEQFF. Complete variable domain (other parts from reference TRBV18 and TRBJ2-1): NAGVMQNPRHLVRRRGQEARLRCSPMKGHSHVYWYRQLPEEGLKFMVYLQKENIIDESGMPKERFSAEFPKEGPSILRIQQVVRGDSAAYFCASSRPGGVLSSYNEQFFGPGTRLTVL.

CDR3 DNA: TGTGCCAGCAGTGGACAGGGAGGTGTCTATGGCTACACCTTC. Translated: CASSGQGGVYGYTF. The gene calls are TRBV6-6 and TRBJ1-2, with 8 bases matching TRBD1. The CDR3 runs to 14 residues. V was pared by 5 bases and J by 4 bases, with 6 bases of the junction left unmatched. Germline assignment: CDR1 MNHNY and CDR2 SVGAGI (reference sequence).

The rearrangement uses TRBV5-1 and TRBJ2-2; TRBD2 matches at 10 bases. J gave up 2 bases and V 2 bases, and 6 bases lay outside the gene matches. CDR1 is SGHRS, CDR2 YFSETQ, per germline. The CDR3 covers 17 residues. CDR3: CASSFLAGGFNTGELFF. The DNA of the CDR3 is TGCGCCAGCAGCTTTTTAGCGGGGGGCTTTAACACCGGGGAGCTGTTTTTT.

This rearrangement joins TRBV5-1 to TRBJ2-7; tentatively, D is TRBD1 (6 bases). V gave up 2 bases and J gave up 3 bases, with 12 bases separating them. This CDR3 contains 14 residues. Germline CDR1 SGHRS, CDR2 YFSETQ. CDR3 protein: CASSFTGILYEQYF. As DNA, the CDR3 is TGCGCCAGCAGCTTTACAGGGATCCTCTACGAGCAGTACTTC.

This chain uses TRBV5-1 with TRBJ2-3; TRBD2 agrees at 12 bases. Germline V gene data show CDR1 as SGHRS and CDR2 as YFSETQ. This CDR3 region has 17 residues. With 1 base clipped from V and 5 bases from J, the junction kept 8 bases outside the gene matches. In DNA form, the CDR3 reads TGCGCCAGCAGCTTGCTGGGAGCTAGCGGGGGGGGAGATACGCAGTATTTT. It codes for CASSLLGASGGGDTQYF.

This clone was counted once. This rearrangement joins TRBV28 to TRBJ1-4; TRBD1 matches 8 bases. The V segment lost 6 bases and the J segment 6 bases; nucleotides outside the gene matches: 6. CDR1 is MDHEN and CDR2 is SYDVKM in the germline V gene. The length of the CDR3 is 14 residues. The CDR3 is CASSSTGVHEKLFF. CDR3 in DNA: TGTGCCAGCAGCTCGACAGGGGTACATGAAAAACTGTTTTTT.

A remark on this clone: Sequence at one end of the junction differs from germline and may be a read error. The CDR3 protein is CASKAASGSGGELFF. The CDR3 bases are TGTGCTAGCAAGGCGGCTAGCGGGAGTGGCGGGGAGCTGTTTTTT. The chain recombines TRBV7-7 with TRBJ2-2; 10 bases are a match to TRBD2. The CDR3 contains 15 residues. Germline V gene lookup returns CDR1 SSHAT and CDR2 FNYEAQ (reference sequence).

This clone was found once. This chain links TRBV6-1 with TRBJ2-7; TRBD1 aligns across 11 bases. V gave up 8 bases and J gave up 5 bases; unmatched junction bases: 5. The CDR3 extends over 13 amino acids. Germline V gene lookup returns CDR1 MNHNS and CDR2 SASEGT. The CDR3: CASRDRGLNEQYF. The CDR3 region has the DNA TGTGCCAGCCGGGACAGGGGGTTGAACGAGCAGTACTTC.

The V and J genes are TRBV11-2 and TRBJ2-7, with TRBD2 identical over 13 bases. The CDR3 runs to 15 residues. Germline V gene sequence: CDR1 SGHAT, CDR2 FQNNGV. V trimming: 5 bases; J trimming: 3 bases; junction bases outside the gene matches: 4. The CDR3 loop reads CASSPRTSGSYEQYF. The CDR3 nucleotides are TGTGCCAGCAGCCCGCGGACTAGCGGGAGCTACGAGCAGTACTTC.

The V call is TRBV6-1, the J call TRBJ1-4; D is undetermined. The CDR3 runs to 15 residues. CDR1 is MNHNS and CDR2 is SASEGT in the germline V gene. Deletions cut 0 bases from V and 4 bases from J, with 9 bases between. The CDR3 loop reads CASSEAGRFNEKLFF. The CDR3, as DNA: TGTGCCAGCAGTGAAGCCGGCAGGTTTAATGAAAAACTGTTTTTT.